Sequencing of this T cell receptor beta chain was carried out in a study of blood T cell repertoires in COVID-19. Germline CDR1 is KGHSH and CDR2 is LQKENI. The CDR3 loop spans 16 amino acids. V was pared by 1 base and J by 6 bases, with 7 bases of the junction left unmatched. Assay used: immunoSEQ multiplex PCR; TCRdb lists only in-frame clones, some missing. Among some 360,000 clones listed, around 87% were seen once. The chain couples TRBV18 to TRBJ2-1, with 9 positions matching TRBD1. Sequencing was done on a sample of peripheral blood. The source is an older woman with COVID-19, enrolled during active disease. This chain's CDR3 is CASSPLAGQGRNEQFF. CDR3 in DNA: TGTGCCAGCTCACCACTCGCAGGACAGGGGCGCAATGAGCAGTTCTTC.